This T cell receptor beta chain stems from a study of blood T cell repertoires in COVID-19. Study context: The United States, Italy and Spain supplied acute and convalescent COVID-19 samples. T cells, B-cell-depleted T cells, or PBMCs provided the cDNA or gDNA that served as material.

As processed by the authors: Reference gene primer amplification in the assay estimated nucleated cell counts. Only in-frame clones appear in the TCRdb table, and some are missing; sequencing was by immunoSEQ multiplex PCR. V and J calls and clone size come straight from that table; D and trimming were deduced from the DNA. The sample records about 60,000 clones, around 90% being singletons. Looked up from germline, CDR1 is LNHDA and CDR2 is SQIVND (reference sequence). The CDR3 consists of 15 residues. The V segment lost 7 bases and the J segment 2 bases; nucleotides outside the gene matches: 7. The specimen was peripheral blood. The TCR sequence derives from a human donor with active COVID-19. The donor label of this sample is uncertain. The chain carries TRBV19 and TRBJ2-2; 7 nucleotides align to TRBD1. For the CDR3, the DNA is TGTGCCAGTATCCAGGGGACAGTAAACACCGGGGAGCTGTTTTTT. The encoded protein is CASIQGTVNTGELFF.